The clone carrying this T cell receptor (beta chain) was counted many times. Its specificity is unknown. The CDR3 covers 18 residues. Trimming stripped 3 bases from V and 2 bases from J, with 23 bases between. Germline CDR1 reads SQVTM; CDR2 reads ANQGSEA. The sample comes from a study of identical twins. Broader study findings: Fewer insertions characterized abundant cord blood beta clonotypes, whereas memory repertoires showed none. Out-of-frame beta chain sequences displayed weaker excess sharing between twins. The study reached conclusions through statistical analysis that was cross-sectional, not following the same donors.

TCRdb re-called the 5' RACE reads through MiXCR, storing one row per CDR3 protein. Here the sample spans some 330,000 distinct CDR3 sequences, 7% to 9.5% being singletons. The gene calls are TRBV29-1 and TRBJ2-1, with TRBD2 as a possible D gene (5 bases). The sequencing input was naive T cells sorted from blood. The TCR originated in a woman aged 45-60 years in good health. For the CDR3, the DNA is TGCAGCGTTGACGAGGTGTGGGAGAATGCGCTAGCCTACAATGAGCAGTTCTTC. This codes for CSVDEVWENALAYNEQFF.